This T cell receptor beta chain was identified during a study of radiation and T cells in renal cell carcinoma (dated by TCRdb to 2018 to 2021). Regarding the study in general: The samples were obtained from a clinical trial, where primary renal cell carcinomas were treated with 15 Gy stereotactic body radiation therapy and then removed by nephrectomy 4 weeks afterward. TCR beta sequencing covered 50 to 55 samples in total, comprising around 26 tumors and 27 peripheral blood samples. Across all 50 or so samples, several million unique CDR3 nucleotide sequences encoding roughly 2.7 million unique CDR3 amino acid sequences were identified. The paper as a whole reports these results and caveats: Because pretreatment tumor biopsies were not available, the baseline intratumoral presence of clonotypes could not be determined. Effects of radiation dose or scheduling on the TCR repertoire could not be addressed with the single-armed trial design. Top tumor clonotypes rose in blood from baseline to 2 weeks post-radiation, then contracted by 4 weeks, suggesting transient expansion of tumor-resident clones. Changes in the blood repertoire were not tracked past 4 weeks after treatment.

In regard to this clone: It has no known antigen specificity. Within one base of it there is no much larger clone, and no base qualities were kept.

Following the manufacturer's recommendations, the immunoSEQ kit was used to generate TCR beta libraries from genomic DNA. To prepare libraries, a first multiplex PCR with proprietary primers was run, followed by a second PCR that added unique barcodes, and a bead cleanup was done after each round. Each sample batch included a kit-provided positive control reaction and a negative control reaction. The final libraries underwent checking on an Agilent 4200 TapeStation D1000 ScreenTape, volumetric pooling, and quantification by qPCR. Sequencing ran on an Illumina NextSeq500 with a MidOutput 150-cycle cartridge, using 156 Read1 and 15 Index1 cycles with kit custom primers. The pooled library was loaded at 0.85 to 1 pM, with a roughly 20% PhiX control spiked in. Per the authors' processing: The vendor-processed data were analyzed in R, and a clonotype was defined as all T cells that share the same CDR3 nucleotide sequence. In the clone abundance analyses, frequencies in each sample were normalized to that sample's 10,000 most abundant clones. Public T cell clones, which averaged fewer than five per sample, were removed prior to analysis. Tumor-enriched and baseline blood-enriched clonotypes were defined by at least a 32-fold difference in abundance between compartments. A beta-binomial differential abundance model was used to identify clonotypes that expanded or contracted between blood time points. Tumor-blood repertoire similarity was measured with the Baroni-Urbani and Buser coefficient, and group comparisons used two-tailed Wilcoxon tests in R. TCRdb holds this immuneACCESS table with in-frame rearrangements only. Some clones are missing; in checked studies, unresolved V genes explain under half, and the rest has no known cause. The D gene and trimming were derived from the DNA, and the V and J assignments and clone size from that table. This sample comprises some 76,000 clones, roughly 82% of them detected only once. The leading ten clones occupy approximately 6% of the sample.

The time point label, read with the paper, signifies: blood 2 weeks post-SBRT. The treatment or condition label, as the study defines it: 15 Gy SBRT to primary tumor, nephrectomy 4 weeks later. Serial peripheral blood from radiation-treated patients was sampled at baseline, 2 weeks and 4 weeks after SBRT to track tumor-enriched clonotypes. Every patient had renal cell carcinoma of clear cell pathology. Genomic DNA for TCR sequencing was prepared using the QIAamp DNA Blood Mini Kit (Qiagen). Samples were included in the analyses only if all quality control checks were passed. The specimen comprised blood, sampled from a patient whose treatment included radiotherapy and nephrectomy. This TCR came from a man aged 55 to 70 with renal cell carcinoma.

The DNA sequence is as follows: TGCGCCAGCAGCGGGGGAACGAGGATAGGTATGACAGATACGCAGTATTTT. Protein translation: CASSGGTRIGMTDTQYF. This chain joins TRBV5-1 to TRBJ2-3, with a tentative D call of TRBD1 or TRBD2, each matching 5 bases. Relative to germline, V is 4 bases shorter and J is 3 bases shorter, with 21 bases between their ends. Looking up the germline V gene yields CDR1 SGHRS and CDR2 YFSETQ. Taken from cysteine to phenylalanine, the CDR3 has 17 residues. Only the CDR3 DNA stays, 51 bases, in frame from base 1.